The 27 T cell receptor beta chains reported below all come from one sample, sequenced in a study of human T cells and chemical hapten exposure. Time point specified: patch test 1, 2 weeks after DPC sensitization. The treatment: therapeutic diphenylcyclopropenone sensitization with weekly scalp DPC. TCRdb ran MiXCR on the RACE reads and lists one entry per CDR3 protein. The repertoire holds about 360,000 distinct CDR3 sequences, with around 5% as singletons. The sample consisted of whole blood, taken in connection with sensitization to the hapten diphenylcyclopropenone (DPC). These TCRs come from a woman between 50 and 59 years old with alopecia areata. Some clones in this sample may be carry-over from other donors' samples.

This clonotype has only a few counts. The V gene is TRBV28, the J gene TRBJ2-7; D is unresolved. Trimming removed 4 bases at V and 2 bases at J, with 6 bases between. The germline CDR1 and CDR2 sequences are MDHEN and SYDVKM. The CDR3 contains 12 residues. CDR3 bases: TGTGCCAGCAGTTCTGCCCCCTACGAGCAGTACTTC. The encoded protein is CASSSAPYEQYF.

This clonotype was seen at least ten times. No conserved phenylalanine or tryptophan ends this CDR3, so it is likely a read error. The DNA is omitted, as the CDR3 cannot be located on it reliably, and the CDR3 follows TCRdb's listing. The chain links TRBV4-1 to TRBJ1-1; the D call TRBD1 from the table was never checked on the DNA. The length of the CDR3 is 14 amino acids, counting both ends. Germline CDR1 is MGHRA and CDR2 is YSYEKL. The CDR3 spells CASSQVWQGIVVVL.

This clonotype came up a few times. For the CDR3, the DNA is TGTGCCAGCAGTCTGACAGGGCTCCAGCCCCAGCATTTT. Translation: CASSLTGLQPQHF. V usage is TRBV2 and J usage is TRBJ1-5; TRBD1 aligns across 7 bases. The germline CDR1 and CDR2 sequences are SNHLY and FYNNEI. J gave up 7 bases and V 5 bases, and 5 bases lay outside the gene matches. This CDR3 is built from 13 residues.

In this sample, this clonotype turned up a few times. CDR3 coding DNA: TGCAGCGTCGGACAGGGTCTGGGGAGGGGCGAGCAGTACTTC. Translating it yields CSVGQGLGRGEQYF. The V call is TRBV29-1, the J call TRBJ2-7, with a possible D match to TRBD1 (8 bases). The CDR3 spans 14 residues. Trimming took off 6 bases at V and 6 bases at J, with 21 bases between the two ends. CDR1 SQVTM and CDR2 ANQGSEA come from the germline V gene.

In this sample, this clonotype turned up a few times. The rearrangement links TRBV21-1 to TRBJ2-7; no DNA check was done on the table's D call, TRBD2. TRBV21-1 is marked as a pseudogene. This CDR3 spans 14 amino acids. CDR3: CASSPLGKTYEQYF. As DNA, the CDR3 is TGTGCCAGCAGCCCACTAGGGAAGACCTACGAGCAGTACTTC.

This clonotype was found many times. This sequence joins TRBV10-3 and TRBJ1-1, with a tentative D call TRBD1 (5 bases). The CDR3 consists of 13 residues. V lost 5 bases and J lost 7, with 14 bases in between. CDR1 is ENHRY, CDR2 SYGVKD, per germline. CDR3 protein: CAISSPGPDEAFF. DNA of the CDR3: TGTGCCATCAGTTCACCGGGACCCGATGAAGCTTTCTTT.

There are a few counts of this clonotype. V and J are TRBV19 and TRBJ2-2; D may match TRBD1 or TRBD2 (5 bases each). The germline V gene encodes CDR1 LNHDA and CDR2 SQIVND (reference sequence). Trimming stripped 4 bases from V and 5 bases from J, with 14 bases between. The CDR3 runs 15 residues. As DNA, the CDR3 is TGTGCCAGTAGTACTGGGACCCCGTGGACCGGGGAGCTGTTTTTT. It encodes CASSTGTPWTGELFF. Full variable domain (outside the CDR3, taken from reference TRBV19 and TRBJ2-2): DGGITQSPKYLFRKEGQNVTLSCEQNLNHDAMYWYRQDPGQGLRLIYYSQIVNDFQKGDIAEGYSVSREKKESFPLTVTSAQKNPTAFYLCASSTGTPWTGELFFGEGSRLTVL.

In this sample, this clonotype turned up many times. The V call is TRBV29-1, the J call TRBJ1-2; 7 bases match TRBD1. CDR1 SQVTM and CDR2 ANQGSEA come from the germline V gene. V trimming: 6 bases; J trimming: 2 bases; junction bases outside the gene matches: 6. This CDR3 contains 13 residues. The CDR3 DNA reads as TGCAGCGTGAACCGACAGGGAAACTATGGCTACACCTTC. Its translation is CSVNRQGNYGYTF. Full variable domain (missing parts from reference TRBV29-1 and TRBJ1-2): SAVISQKPSRDICQRGTSLTIQCQVDSQVTMMFWYRQQPGQSLTLIATANQGSEATYESGFVIDKFPISRPNLTFSTLTVSNMSPEDSSIYLCSVNRQGNYGYTFGSGTRLTVV.

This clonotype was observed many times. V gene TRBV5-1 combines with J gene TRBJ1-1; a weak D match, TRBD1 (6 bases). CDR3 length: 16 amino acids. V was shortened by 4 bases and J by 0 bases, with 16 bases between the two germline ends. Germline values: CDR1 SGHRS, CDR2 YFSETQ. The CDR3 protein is CASSVHPDSMNTEAFF. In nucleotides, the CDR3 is TGCGCCAGCAGCGTACACCCGGACAGCATGAACACTGAAGCTTTCTTT.

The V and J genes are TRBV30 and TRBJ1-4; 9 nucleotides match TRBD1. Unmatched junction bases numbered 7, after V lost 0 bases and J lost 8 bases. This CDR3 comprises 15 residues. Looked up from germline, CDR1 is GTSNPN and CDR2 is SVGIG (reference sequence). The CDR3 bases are TGTGCCTGGAGTGTAACGGACAGGGGATCCGAAAAACTGTTTTTT. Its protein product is CAWSVTDRGSEKLFF.

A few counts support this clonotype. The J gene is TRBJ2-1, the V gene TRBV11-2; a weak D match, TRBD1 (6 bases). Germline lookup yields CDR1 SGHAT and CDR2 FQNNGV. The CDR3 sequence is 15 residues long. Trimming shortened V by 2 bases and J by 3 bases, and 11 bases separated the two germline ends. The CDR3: CASSLRDTHYNEQFF. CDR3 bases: TGTGCCAGCAGCTTACGGGACACGCACTACAATGAGCAGTTCTTC.

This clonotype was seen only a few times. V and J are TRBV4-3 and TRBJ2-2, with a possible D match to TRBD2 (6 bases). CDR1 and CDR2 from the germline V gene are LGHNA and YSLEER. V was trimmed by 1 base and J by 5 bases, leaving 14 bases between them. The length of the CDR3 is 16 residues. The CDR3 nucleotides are TGCGCCAGCAGCCAAGGGCGCTGGGGGGAAACCGGGGAGCTGTTTTTT. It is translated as CASSQGRWGETGELFF.

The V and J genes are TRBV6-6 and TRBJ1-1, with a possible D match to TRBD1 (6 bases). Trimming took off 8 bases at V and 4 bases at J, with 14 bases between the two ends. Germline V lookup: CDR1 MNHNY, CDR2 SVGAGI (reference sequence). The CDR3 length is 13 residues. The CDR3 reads CASLGGLGTEAFF. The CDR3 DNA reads TGTGCCAGCTTGGGGGGGCTCGGCACTGAAGCTTTCTTT.

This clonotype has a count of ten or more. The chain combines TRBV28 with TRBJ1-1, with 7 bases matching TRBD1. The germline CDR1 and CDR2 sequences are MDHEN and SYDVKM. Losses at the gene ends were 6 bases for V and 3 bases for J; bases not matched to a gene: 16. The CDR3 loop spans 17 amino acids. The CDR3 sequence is CASSHPMDRSYDTEAFF. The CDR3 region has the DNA TGTGCCAGCAGCCATCCAATGGACAGGAGCTACGACACTGAAGCTTTCTTT.

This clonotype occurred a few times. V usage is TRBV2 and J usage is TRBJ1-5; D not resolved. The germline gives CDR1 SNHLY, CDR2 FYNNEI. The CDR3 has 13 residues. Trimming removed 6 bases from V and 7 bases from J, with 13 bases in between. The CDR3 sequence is CASRDGVWQPQHF. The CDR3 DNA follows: TGTGCCAGCAGGGACGGGGTTTGGCAGCCCCAGCATTTT.

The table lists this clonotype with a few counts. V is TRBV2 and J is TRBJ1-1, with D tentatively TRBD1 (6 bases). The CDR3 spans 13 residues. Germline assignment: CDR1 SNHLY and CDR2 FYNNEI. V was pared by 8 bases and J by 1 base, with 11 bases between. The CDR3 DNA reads TGTGCCAGCGGGGGACACCGGAACACTGAAGCTTTCTTT. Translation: CASGGHRNTEAFF.

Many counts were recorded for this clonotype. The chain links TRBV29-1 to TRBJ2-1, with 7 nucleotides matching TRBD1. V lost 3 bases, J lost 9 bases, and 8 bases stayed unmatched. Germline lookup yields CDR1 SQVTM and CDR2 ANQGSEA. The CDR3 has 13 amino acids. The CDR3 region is CSVESTGAGEQFF. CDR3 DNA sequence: TGCAGCGTTGAGAGTACAGGGGCGGGTGAGCAGTTCTTC.

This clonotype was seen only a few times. CDR3 sequence reads: CASSFHLTAGNTEAFF. CDR3 sequence (DNA): TGTGCCAGCAGTTTCCACTTGACGGCCGGGAACACTGAAGCTTTCTTT. J is TRBJ1-1 and V is TRBV12-3 or TRBV12-4; D is ambiguous. Deletions cut 3 bases from V and 1 base from J, with 15 bases between. CDR3 length: 16 residues.

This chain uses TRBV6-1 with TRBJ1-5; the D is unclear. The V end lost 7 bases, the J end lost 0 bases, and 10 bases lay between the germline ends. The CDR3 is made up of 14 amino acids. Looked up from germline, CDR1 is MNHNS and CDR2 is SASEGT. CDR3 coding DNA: TGTGCCAGCATCCTGGGGTATAGCAATCAGCCCCAGCATTTT. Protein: CASILGYSNQPQHF.

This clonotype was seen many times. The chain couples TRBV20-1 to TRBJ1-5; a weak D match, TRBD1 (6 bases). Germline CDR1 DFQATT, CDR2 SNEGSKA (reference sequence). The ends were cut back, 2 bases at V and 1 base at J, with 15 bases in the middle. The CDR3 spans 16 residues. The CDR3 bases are TGCAGTGCTAGAAAGGCGGGAGGGGGGAGCAATCAGCCCCAGCATTTT. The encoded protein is CSARKAGGGSNQPQHF.

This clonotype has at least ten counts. The CDR3 is CSVGQGLGQPQHF. In DNA, the CDR3 is TGCAGCGTAGGACAGGGACTGGGACAGCCCCAGCATTTT. The rearrangement links TRBV29-1 to TRBJ1-5; TRBD1 matches 8 bases. Looked up from germline, CDR1 is SQVTM and CDR2 is ANQGSEA. The V gene end was trimmed by 6 bases and the J gene end by 7 bases; junction bases not matched to a gene: 8. The CDR3 sequence is 13 residues long.

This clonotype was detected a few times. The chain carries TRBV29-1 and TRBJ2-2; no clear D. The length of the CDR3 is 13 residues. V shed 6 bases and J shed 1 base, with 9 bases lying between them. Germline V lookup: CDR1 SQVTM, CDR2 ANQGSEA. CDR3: CSVPSVNTGELFF. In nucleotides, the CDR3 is TGCAGCGTACCCTCGGTGAACACCGGGGAGCTGTTTTTT.

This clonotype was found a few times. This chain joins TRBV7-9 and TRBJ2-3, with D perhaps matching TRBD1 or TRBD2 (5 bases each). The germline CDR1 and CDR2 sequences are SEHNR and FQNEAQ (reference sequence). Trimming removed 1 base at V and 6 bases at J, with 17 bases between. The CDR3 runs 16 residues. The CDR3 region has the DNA TGTGCCAGCAGCTTAGGAGAGGGACGGAGTAGGGATACGCAGTATTTT. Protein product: CASSLGEGRSRDTQYF.

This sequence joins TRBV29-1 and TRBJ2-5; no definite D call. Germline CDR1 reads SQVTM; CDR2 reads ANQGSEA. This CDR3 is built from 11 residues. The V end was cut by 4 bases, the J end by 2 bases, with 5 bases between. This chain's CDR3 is CSVAVQETQYF. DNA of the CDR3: TGCAGCGTTGCTGTTCAAGAGACCCAGTACTTC.

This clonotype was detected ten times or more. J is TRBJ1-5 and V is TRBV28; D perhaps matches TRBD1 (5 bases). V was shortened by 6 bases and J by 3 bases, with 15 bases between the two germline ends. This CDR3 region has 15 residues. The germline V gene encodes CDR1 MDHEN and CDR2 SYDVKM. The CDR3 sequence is CASRPVGDINQPQHF. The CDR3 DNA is TGTGCCAGCAGGCCCGTGGGGGATATCAATCAGCCCCAGCATTTT.

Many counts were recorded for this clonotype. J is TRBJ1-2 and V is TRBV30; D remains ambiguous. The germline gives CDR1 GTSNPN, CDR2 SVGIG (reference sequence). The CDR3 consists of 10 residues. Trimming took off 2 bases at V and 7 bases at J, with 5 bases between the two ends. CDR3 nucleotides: TGTGCCTGGAGTAAGAGTGGCTACACCTTC. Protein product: CAWSKSGYTF. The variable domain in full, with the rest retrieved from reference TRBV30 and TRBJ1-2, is SQTIHQWPATLVQPVGSPLSLECTVEGTSNPNLYWYRQAAGRGLQLLFYSVGIGQISSEVPQNLSASRPQDRQFILSSKKLLLSDSGFYLCAWSKSGYTFGSGTRLTVV.

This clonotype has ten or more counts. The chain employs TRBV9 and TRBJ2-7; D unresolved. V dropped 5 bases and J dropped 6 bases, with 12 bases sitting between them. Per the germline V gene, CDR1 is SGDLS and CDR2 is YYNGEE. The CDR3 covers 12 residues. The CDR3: CASRGSTGEQYF. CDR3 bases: TGTGCCAGCAGGGGAAGTACCGGCGAGCAGTACTTC.